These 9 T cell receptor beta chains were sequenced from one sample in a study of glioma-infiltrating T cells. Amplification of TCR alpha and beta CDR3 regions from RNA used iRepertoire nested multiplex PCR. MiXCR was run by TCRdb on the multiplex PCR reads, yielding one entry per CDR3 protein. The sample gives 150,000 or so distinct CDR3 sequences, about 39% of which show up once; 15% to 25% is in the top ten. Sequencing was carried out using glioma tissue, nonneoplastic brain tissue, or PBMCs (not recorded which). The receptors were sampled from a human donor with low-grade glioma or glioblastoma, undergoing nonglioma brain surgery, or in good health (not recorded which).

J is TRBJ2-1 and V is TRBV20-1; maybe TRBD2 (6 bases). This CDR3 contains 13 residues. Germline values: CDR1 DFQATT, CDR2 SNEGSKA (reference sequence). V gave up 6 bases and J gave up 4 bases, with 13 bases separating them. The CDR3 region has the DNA TGCAGTGCCTTAGAGGGACTGTACAATGAGCAGTTCTTC. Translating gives CSALEGLYNEQFF.

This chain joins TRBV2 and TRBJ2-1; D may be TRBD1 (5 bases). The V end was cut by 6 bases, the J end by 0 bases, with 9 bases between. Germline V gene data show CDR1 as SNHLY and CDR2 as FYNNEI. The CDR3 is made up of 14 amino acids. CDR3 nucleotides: TGTGCCAGCAGGGTAGACAGCTCCTACAATGAGCAGTTCTTC. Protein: CASRVDSSYNEQFF.

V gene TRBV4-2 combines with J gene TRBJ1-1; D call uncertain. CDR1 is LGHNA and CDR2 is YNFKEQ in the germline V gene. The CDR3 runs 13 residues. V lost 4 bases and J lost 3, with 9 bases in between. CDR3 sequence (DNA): TGTGCCAGCAGCCCCGGACTATACACTGAAGCTTTCTTT. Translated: CASSPGLYTEAFF.

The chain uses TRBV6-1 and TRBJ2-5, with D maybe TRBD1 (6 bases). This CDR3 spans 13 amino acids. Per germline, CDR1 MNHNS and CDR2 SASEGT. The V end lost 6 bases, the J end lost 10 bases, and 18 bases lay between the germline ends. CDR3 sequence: CASSPTTGLGQYF. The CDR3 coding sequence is TGTGCCAGCAGCCCCACTACAGGGTTGGGCCAGTACTTC.

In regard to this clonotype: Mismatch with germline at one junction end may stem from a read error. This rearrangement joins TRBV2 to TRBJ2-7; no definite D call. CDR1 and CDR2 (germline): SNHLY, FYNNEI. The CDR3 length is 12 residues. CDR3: CASSPIAYEQHF. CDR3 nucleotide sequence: TGTGCCAGCAGTCCCATTGCCTACGAGCAGCACTTC.

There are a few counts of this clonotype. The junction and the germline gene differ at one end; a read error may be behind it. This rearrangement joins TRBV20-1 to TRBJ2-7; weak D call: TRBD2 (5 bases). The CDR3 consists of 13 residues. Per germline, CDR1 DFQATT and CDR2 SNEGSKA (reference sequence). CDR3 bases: TGCAGTGCTAGCGGGGAATTCTTCTACGGGCAGTACTTC. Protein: CSASGEFFYGQYF.

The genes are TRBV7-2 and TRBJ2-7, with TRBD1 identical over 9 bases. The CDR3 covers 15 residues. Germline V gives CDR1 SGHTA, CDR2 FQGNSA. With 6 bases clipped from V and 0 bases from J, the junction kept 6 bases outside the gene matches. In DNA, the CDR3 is TGTGCCAGCAGAGATCCGGGACAGGGCTCCTACGAGCAGTACTTC. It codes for CASRDPGQGSYEQYF.

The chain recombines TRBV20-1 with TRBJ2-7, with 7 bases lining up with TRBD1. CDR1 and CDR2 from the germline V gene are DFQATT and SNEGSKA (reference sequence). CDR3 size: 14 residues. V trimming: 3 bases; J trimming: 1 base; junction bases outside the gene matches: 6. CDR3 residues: CSASRDSVSYEQYF. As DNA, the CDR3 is TGCAGTGCTAGTCGGGACAGCGTTTCCTACGAGCAGTACTTC.

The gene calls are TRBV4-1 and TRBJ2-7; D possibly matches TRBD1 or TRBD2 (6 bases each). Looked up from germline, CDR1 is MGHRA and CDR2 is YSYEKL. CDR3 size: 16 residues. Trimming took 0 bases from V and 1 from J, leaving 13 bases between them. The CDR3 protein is CASSQDRGGRSYEQYF. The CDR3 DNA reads TGCGCCAGCAGCCAAGATCGAGGGGGGAGGTCCTACGAGCAGTACTTC.